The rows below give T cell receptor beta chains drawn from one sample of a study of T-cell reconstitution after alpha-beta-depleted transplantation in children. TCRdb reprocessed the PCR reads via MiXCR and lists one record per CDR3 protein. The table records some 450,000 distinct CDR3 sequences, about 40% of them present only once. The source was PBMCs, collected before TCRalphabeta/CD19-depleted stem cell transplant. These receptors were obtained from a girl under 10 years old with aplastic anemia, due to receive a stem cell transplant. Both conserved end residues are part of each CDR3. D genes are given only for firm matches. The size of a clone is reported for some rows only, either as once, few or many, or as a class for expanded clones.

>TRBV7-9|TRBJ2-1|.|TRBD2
CASSLRLAGVGEQFF
TGTGCCAGCAGCTTGAGGCTAGCGGGAGTTGGTGAGCAGTTCTTC
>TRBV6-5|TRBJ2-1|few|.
CASSYPRTGDGTGNEQFF
TGTGCCAGCAGTTACCCCCGGACAGGCGATGGGACTGGCAATGAGCAGTTCTTC
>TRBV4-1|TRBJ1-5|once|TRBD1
CASSQVRRGRNQPQHF
TGCGCCAGCAGCCAAGTCAGGAGGGGGCGAAATCAGCCCCAGCATTTT
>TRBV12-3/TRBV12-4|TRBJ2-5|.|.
CASSRGTPETQYF
TGTGCCAGCAGCCGCGGGACCCCAGAGACCCAGTACTTC
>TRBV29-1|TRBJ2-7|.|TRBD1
CSVAGTGVGEQYF
TGCAGCGTTGCCGGGACAGGGGTGGGCGAGCAGTACTTC
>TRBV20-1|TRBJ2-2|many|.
CSARNRAQTRELFF
TGCAGTGCTAGGAATCGGGCTCAGACCAGGGAGCTGTTTTTT
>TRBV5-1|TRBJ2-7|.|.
CASSSYGQKEEEQYF
TGCGCCAGCAGCTCGTACGGACAAAAAGAGGAGGAGCAGTACTTC
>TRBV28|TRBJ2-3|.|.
CASSPSGQHTDTQYF
TGTGCCAGCAGTCCCTCGGGACAACACACAGATACGCAGTATTTT
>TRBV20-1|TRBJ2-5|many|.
CSARDRGETQYF
TGCAGTGCTAGAGATCGGGGGGAGACCCAGTACTTC
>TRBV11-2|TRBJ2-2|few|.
CASSLDLLARTGELFF
TGTGCCAGCAGCTTAGATCTGTTGGCGCGCACCGGGGAGCTGTTTTTT
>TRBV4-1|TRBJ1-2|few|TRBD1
CASSQEGQRNYGYTF
TGCGCCAGCAGCCAAGAGGGACAGAGGAACTATGGCTACACCTTC
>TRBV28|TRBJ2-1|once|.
CASSLRGGGTTYNEQFF
TGTGCCAGCAGTTTAAGGGGGGGAGGGACAACTTACAATGAGCAGTTCTTC
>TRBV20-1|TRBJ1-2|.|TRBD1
CSASLRDRGNGYTF
TGCAGTGCTAGCCTCCGGGACAGGGGAAATGGCTACACCTTC
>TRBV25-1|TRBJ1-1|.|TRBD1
CASSDLGRDSVSMQKAFF
TGTGCCAGCAGTGATTTAGGACGGGACAGCGTTTCGATGCAAAAAGCTTTCTTT
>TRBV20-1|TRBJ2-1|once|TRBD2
CSVGTSGRGAYNEQFF
TGCAGTGTCGGGACTAGCGGGAGAGGCGCCTACAATGAGCAGTTCTTC
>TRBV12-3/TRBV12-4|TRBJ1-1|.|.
CASRPSWGDTEAFF
TGTGCCAGCAGGCCCTCGTGGGGAGACACTGAAGCTTTCTTT
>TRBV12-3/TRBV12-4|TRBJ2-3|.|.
CASSPFAPSTSTDTQYF
TGTGCCAGCAGCCCGTTCGCGCCTTCTACTAGCACAGATACGCAGTATTTT